The 9 T cell receptor beta chains reported below all come from one sample, sequenced in a study of long-term antiretroviral therapy in people with HIV. Researchers ran immunoSEQ v3.0 at survey level. Profiled with immunoSEQ multiplex PCR; TCRdb holds only in-frame clones, not every one. The sample holds more than 25,000 clones, less than 90% seen once. The sample in question was unsorted PBMCs, obtained 2 years after starting antiretroviral therapy. The origin of the receptors is a man in his forties or fifties with HIV.

This clone was recorded only once. This chain joins TRBV7-9 and TRBJ2-1; D possibly matches TRBD1 or TRBD2 (6 bases each). The germline V and J ends were trimmed by 5 bases and 8 bases, with 19 bases remaining between them. The CDR3 contains 15 residues. The germline CDR1 and CDR2 sequences are SEHNR and FQNEAQ (reference sequence). CDR3 sequence (DNA): TGTGCCAGCAGCGACCCTCGGAGGGGGGTCGATGAGCAGTTCTTC. Amino acid sequence: CASSDPRRGVDEQFF.

V and J are TRBV15 and TRBJ2-2; the match to TRBD2 covers 7 bases. Germline trimming cut 3 bases from V and 0 bases from J; bases unmatched to any gene: 4. Looked up from germline, CDR1 is LNHNV and CDR2 is YYDKDF (reference sequence). The CDR3 has 16 residues. Here the CDR3 DNA reads TGTGCCACCAGCAGGGGCGCGGGGGCGAACACCGGGGAGCTGTTTTTT. The encoded protein is CATSRGAGANTGELFF.

In this sample, this clone turned up a few times. V and J are TRBV4-1 and TRBJ2-2, with 13 bases identical to TRBD2. Germline V lookup: CDR1 MGHRA, CDR2 YSYEKL. This CDR3 has 16 amino acids. Trimming at V came to 4 bases and at J to 6 bases, leaving 5 bases not matched to a gene. In nucleotides, the CDR3 is TGCGCCAGCAGCCCGGGACTAGCGGGGACACCCGGGGAGCTGTTTTTT. Translated, it gives CASSPGLAGTPGELFF.

The CDR3 sequence is CASSQDGARNYGYTF. The CDR3 region has the DNA TGCGCCAGCAGCCAAGACGGGGCCCGCAACTATGGCTACACCTTC. The J gene is TRBJ1-2, the V gene TRBV4-1; tentatively, D is TRBD1 (5 bases). Germline values: CDR1 MGHRA, CDR2 YSYEKL. The CDR3 is 15 amino acids. Between the trimmed V and J ends, which lost 0 bases and 2 bases, there was a span of 10 bases.

The chain links TRBV5-4 to TRBJ2-5; D is unresolved. The germline V gene has CDR1 SGHNT and CDR2 YYREEE (reference sequence). The V gene lost 1 base and the J gene lost 1 base, with 5 bases spanning the gap. This CDR3 has 13 residues. The CDR3 loop reads CASSLSIQETQYF. The CDR3 region has the DNA TGTGCCAGCAGCTTGAGTATCCAAGAGACCCAGTACTTC.

The chain is built from TRBV28 and TRBJ2-3; 12 bases fit TRBD1. The CDR3 covers 14 residues. In germline, CDR1 is MDHEN, CDR2 SYDVKM. With V trimmed by 5 bases and J by 4 bases, 1 base remained unmatched. CDR3 sequence: CASSGTGGADTQYF. In DNA form, the CDR3 reads TGTGCCAGCAGTGGGACAGGGGGCGCAGATACGCAGTATTTT.

This clone was picked up one time. This chain joins TRBV18 and TRBJ1-3; possibly TRBD1 for D (5 bases). The CDR3 length is 14 residues. Per the germline V gene, CDR1 is KGHSH and CDR2 is LQKENI. The germline V and J ends were trimmed by 4 bases and 4 bases, with 11 bases remaining between them. This CDR3 is CASSRGPVGNTIYF. CDR3 bases: TGTGCCAGCTCACGGGGCCCCGTGGGAAACACCATATATTTT.

In its sample, this clone was seen a few times. The V call is TRBV25-1, the J call TRBJ2-7; TRBD2 matches 9 bases. Trimming at V came to 10 bases and at J to 10 bases, leaving 14 bases not matched to a gene. The CDR3 is 13 amino acids. Germline assignment: CDR1 MGHDK and CDR2 SYGVNS. CDR3 loop: CATASGTLSQQYF. DNA for the CDR3: TGTGCCACCGCTAGCGGGACACTTAGTCAACAGTACTTC.

The chain has TRBV28 and TRBJ2-3; D might be TRBD1 (6 bases). This CDR3 region has 13 residues. V was cut by 3 bases and J by 2 bases, with 6 bases left in between. The germline CDR1 and CDR2 sequences are MDHEN and SYDVKM. Here the CDR3 DNA reads TGTGCCAGCAGTTTGGGGGCCACAGATACGCAGTATTTT. Translating gives CASSLGATDTQYF.